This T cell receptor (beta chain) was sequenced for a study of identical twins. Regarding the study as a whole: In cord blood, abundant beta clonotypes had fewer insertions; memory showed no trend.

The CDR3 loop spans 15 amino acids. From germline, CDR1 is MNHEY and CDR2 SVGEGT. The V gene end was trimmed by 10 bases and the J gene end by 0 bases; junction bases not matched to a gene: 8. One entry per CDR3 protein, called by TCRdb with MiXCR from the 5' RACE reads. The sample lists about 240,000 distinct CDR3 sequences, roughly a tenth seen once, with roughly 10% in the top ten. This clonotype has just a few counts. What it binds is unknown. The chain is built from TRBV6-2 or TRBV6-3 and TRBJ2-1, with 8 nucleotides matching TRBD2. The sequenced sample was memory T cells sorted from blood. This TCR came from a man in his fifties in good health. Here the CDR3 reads CAIRRGGSSYNEQFF. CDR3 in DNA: TGTGCCATCCGACGGGGGGGGAGCTCCTACAATGAGCAGTTCTTC.